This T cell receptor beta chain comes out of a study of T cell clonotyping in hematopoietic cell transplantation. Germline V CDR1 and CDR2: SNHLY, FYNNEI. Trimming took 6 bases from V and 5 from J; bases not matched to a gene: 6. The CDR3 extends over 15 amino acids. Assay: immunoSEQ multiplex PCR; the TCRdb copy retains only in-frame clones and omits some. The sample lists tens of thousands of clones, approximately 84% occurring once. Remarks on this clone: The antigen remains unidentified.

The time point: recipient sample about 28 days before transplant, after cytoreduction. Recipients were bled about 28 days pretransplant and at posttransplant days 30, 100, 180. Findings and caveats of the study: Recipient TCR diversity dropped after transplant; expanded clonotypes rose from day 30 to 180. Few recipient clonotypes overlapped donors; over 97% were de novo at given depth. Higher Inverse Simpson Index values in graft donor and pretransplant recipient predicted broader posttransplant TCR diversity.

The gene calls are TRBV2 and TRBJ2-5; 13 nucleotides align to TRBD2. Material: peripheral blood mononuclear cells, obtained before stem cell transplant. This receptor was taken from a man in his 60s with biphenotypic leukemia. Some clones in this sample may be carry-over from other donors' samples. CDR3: CASRDGLAGEETQYF. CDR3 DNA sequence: TGTGCCAGCAGGGATGGACTAGCGGGAGAGGAGACCCAGTACTTC.